The clone carrying this T cell receptor beta chain has more than one count but fewer than ten. What it binds is unknown. In germline, CDR1 is DFQATT, CDR2 SNEGSKA (reference sequence). Losses at the gene ends were 8 bases for V and 2 bases for J; bases not matched to a gene: 7. The CDR3 length is 14 residues. TCRdb reprocessed the RACE reads via MiXCR and lists one record per CDR3 protein. The sample lists about 40,000 distinct CDR3 sequences, less than 3.5% occurring once. This record belongs to a study of human T cells and chemical hapten exposure. Findings and limits, study-wide: Significantly greater numbers of large CDR3 similarity clusters came from expanded TCRs than from controls.

Time point defined: patch test 2, 6 weeks after DPC sensitization. Treatment: therapeutic diphenylcyclopropenone sensitization with weekly scalp DPC. Staff drew blood before applying each patch test. Unfractionated whole blood was the source from which total RNA was extracted. Here the sequenced sample was whole blood, taken in connection with sensitization to the hapten diphenylcyclopropenone (DPC). The receptor was isolated from a man in his forties or fifties with alopecia areata. Some clones in this sample may be carry-over from other donors' samples. The V call is TRBV20-1, the J call TRBJ2-3; TRBD2 matches 10 bases. This chain's CDR3 is CSPRLAGSTDTQYF. The CDR3 bases are TGCAGTCCTCGACTAGCGGGCTCCACAGATACGCAGTATTTT.